A selection of T cell receptor beta chains follows, all from one sample in a study of blood T cell repertoires in COVID-19. TCRdb's copy holds only in-frame clones and misses some; the assay was immunoSEQ multiplex PCR. The sample records approximately 300,000 clones, 90% being singletons. Sequenced material: PBMCs or T cells enriched from blood (not recorded which). All receptors derive from a woman between 25 and 40 years old who had been exposed to COVID-19. CDR3s include the opening cysteine and the closing phenylalanine or tryptophan. Fields, in order: D gene, clone size, J gene, V gene, CDR3 protein, CDR3 DNA. D genes are given only for firm matches. Clone size is shown for a subset of rows, as once, few, many or a class of expanded clone.

- | - | TRBJ1-1 | TRBV24-1 | CATSDWAGTEAFF | TGTGCCACCAGTGATTGGGCAGGCACTGAAGCTTTCTTT
- | - | TRBJ2-4 | TRBV4-3 | CASSQTLVAKNIQYF | TGCGCCAGCAGCCAAACCTTAGTGGCCAAAAACATTCAGTACTTC
- | - | TRBJ1-5 | TRBV6-1 | CASSEVVGRNQPQHF | TGTGCCAGCAGTGAAGTCGTGGGGCGCAATCAGCCCCAGCATTTT
TRBD1 | - | TRBJ1-4 | TRBV11-2 | CASSLLPGGTNEKLFF | TGTGCCAGCAGCTTATTACCAGGGGGAACTAATGAAAAACTGTTTTTT
TRBD2 | - | TRBJ2-1 | TRBV18 | CASSPPRGTSGENEQFF | TGTGCCAGCTCACCACCGAGAGGGACTAGCGGGGAGAATGAGCAGTTCTTC
- | once | TRBJ2-7 | TRBV19 | CASSRTFTYEQYF | TGTGCCAGTAGCCGGACATTTACCTACGAGCAGTACTTC
TRBD2 | once | TRBJ2-3 | TRBV4-2 | CASSQDGVAGESDTQYF | TGTGCCAGCAGCCAAGATGGAGTAGCGGGGGAGTCAGATACGCAGTATTTT
- | - | TRBJ1-4 | TRBV2 | CASRGTKGGEKLFF | TGTGCCAGCAGGGGGACCAAGGGAGGTGAAAAACTGTTTTTT
- | - | TRBJ1-4 | TRBV5-8 | CASSFRGGINEKLFF | TGTGCCAGCAGCTTCCGGGGGGGGATAAATGAAAAACTGTTTTTT
- | - | TRBJ1-1 | TRBV18 | CASSPQEPTLDYTEAFF | TGTGCCAGCTCACCGCAAGAGCCTACCCTTGACTACACTGAAGCTTTCTTT
TRBD1 | - | TRBJ1-1 | TRBV30 | CAWSRQGDTEAFF | TGTGCCTGGAGTAGACAGGGGGACACTGAAGCTTTCTTT
TRBD1 | - | TRBJ1-6 | TRBV7-9 | CASSPQGMDNSPLHF | TGTGCCAGCAGCCCACAGGGGATGGATAATTCACCCCTCCACTTT
- | - | TRBJ1-6 | TRBV3-1/TRBV3-2 | CASSQAGNGSPLHF | TGTGCCAGCAGCCAAGCGGGGAACGGGTCACCCCTCCACTTT
- | - | TRBJ1-1 | TRBV7-2 | CASSPDSGTEAFF | TGTGCCAGCAGCCCGGACTCTGGCACTGAAGCTTTCTTT
- | - | TRBJ1-5 | TRBV5-1 | CASSSGQPSQPQHF | TGCGCCAGCAGCTCTGGACAGCCGAGTCAGCCCCAGCATTTT
- | - | TRBJ1-4 | TRBV19 | CASRKSTDRRNEKLFF | TGTGCCAGTAGGAAATCGACTGACAGACGGAATGAAAAACTGTTTTTT
- | - | TRBJ2-2 | TRBV7-2 | CASSFRRVNTGELFF | TGTGCCAGCAGCTTTAGGCGGGTGAACACCGGGGAGCTGTTTTTT
- | - | TRBJ2-2 | TRBV27 | CASTLLEGSGTGELFF | TGTGCCAGCACCTTACTCGAGGGCTCGGGGACCGGGGAGCTGTTTTTT
TRBD2 | - | TRBJ2-2 | TRBV3-1/TRBV3-2 | CASSQAGALAGGRTHTGELFF | TGTGCCAGCAGCCAAGCGGGGGCGCTAGCGGGGGGCCGAACCCACACCGGGGAGCTGTTTTTT
- | - | TRBJ1-2 | TRBV7-6 | CASSSPGHLGGYTF | TGTGCCAGCAGCTCGCCGGGACATTTAGGTGGCTACACCTTC
- | - | TRBJ1-1 | TRBV5-5 | CASSFIGHTRNTEAFF | TGTGCCAGCAGCTTCATAGGACACACGAGGAACACTGAAGCTTTCTTT
TRBD1 | - | TRBJ2-7 | TRBV7-9 | CASSPVLRTGSYEQYF | TGTGCCAGCAGCCCAGTTTTGAGGACAGGGTCCTACGAGCAGTACTTC
- | - | TRBJ1-1 | TRBV27 | CASSPRTTGREAFF | TGTGCCAGCAGTCCCCGAACGACCGGGAGAGAAGCTTTCTTT
TRBD1 | - | TRBJ1-6 | TRBV7-2 | CASSADRGRGSPLHF | TGTGCCAGCAGCGCGGACAGGGGGCGCGGTTCACCCCTCCACTTT
- | - | TRBJ2-5 | TRBV3-1/TRBV3-2 | CASSQVRTAPGETQYF | TGTGCCAGCAGCCAAGTAAGGACAGCCCCCGGGGAGACCCAGTACTTC
- | - | TRBJ1-4 | TRBV4-3 | CASSQDQDSFNEKLFF | TGCGCCAGCAGCCAAGATCAGGACAGTTTTAATGAAAAACTGTTTTTT
- | - | TRBJ2-5 | TRBV12-3/TRBV12-4 | CASSVDSGETQYF | TGTGCCAGCAGCGTGGACAGCGGAGAGACCCAGTACTTC
TRBD2 | - | TRBJ2-7 | TRBV10-3 | CAISESASGGLYEQYF | TGTGCCATCAGTGAGTCGGCTAGCGGGGGCCTCTACGAGCAGTACTTC